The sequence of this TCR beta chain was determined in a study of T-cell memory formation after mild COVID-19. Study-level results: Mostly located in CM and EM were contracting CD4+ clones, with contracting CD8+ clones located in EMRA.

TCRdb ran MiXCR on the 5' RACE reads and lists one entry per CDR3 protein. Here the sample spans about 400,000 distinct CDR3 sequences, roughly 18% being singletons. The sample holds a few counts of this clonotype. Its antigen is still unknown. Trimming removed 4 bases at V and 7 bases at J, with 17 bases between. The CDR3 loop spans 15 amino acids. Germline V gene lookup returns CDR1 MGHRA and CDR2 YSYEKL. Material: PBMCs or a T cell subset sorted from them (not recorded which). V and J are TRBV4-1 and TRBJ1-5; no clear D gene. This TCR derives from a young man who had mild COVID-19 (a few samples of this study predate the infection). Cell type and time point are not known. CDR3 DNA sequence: TGCGCCAGCAGCCCAGTAGGCCGGTCGGGACAGCCCCAGCATTTT. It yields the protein CASSPVGRSGQPQHF.